This T cell receptor (beta chain) stems from a study of blood T cell repertoires in COVID-19. Study in general: Sites across the United States, Italy and Spain contributed samples from acute and convalescent COVID-19. PBMCs, B-cell-depleted T cells, or T cells provided the cDNA or gDNA that made up the material.

Repertoires were generated with immunoSEQ multiplex PCR, while TCRdb's copy carries only in-frame clones and drops some. Among some 250,000 clones listed, over 75% were seen once. Sequenced: peripheral blood. The TCR comes from a young man who had recovered from COVID-19.

CDR3 sequence: CAISESAGGNIQYF. The CDR3 DNA reads as TGTGCCATCAGTGAGTCAGCGGGGGGAAACATTCAGTACTTC. This chain connects TRBV10-3 to TRBJ2-4, with 9 bases lining up with TRBD2. The V and J ends lost 0 bases and 6 bases, in that order; junction bases with no gene match: 0. Germline CDR1 and CDR2: ENHRY and SYGVKD. This CDR3 is 14 amino acids long.